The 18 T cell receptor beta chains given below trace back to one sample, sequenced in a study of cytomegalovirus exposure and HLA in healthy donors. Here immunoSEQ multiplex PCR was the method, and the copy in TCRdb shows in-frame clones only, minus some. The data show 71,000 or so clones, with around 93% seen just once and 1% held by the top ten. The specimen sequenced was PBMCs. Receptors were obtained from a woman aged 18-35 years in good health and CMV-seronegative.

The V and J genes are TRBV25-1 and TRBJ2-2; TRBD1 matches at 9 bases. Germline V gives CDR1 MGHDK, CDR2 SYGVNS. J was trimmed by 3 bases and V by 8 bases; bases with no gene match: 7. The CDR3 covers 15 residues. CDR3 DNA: TGTGCCAGCCGGGGACAGGGAGAGTACACCGGGGAGCTGTTTTTT. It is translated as CASRGQGEYTGELFF.

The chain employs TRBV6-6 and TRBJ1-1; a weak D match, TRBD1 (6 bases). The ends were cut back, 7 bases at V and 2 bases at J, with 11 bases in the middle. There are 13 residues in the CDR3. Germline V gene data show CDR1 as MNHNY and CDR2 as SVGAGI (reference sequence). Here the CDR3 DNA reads TGTGCCAGCACTCCGGGACACAACACTGAAGCTTTCTTT. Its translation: CASTPGHNTEAFF.

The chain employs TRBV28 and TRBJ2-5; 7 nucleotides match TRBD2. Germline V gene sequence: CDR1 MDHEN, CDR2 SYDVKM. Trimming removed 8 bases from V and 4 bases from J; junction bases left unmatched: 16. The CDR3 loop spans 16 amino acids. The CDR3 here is CASGSPSGITGETQYF. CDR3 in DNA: TGTGCCAGCGGATCCCCAAGCGGGATTACGGGAGAGACCCAGTACTTC.

In DNA, the CDR3 is TGTGCCAGCACGGGACAGGGGCCTCTCTACGAGCAGTACTTC. This codes for CASTGQGPLYEQYF. This rearrangement joins TRBV6-5 to TRBJ2-7; 10 nucleotides align to TRBD1. V lost 7 bases, J lost 3 bases, and 6 bases stayed unmatched. The germline gives CDR1 MNHEY, CDR2 SVGAGI. This CDR3 region has 14 residues.

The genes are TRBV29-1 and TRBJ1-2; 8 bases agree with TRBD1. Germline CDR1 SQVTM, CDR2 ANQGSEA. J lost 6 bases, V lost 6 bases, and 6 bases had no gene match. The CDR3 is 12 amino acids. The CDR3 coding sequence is TGCAGCGTAGACAGGGGCCCGGATGGCTACACCTTC. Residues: CSVDRGPDGYTF.

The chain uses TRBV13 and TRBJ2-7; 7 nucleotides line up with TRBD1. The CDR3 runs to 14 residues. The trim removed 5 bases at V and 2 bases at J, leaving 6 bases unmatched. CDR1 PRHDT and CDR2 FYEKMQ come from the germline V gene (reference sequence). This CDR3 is CASSPWTGAYEQYF. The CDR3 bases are TGTGCCAGCAGCCCCTGGACAGGCGCCTACGAGCAGTACTTC.

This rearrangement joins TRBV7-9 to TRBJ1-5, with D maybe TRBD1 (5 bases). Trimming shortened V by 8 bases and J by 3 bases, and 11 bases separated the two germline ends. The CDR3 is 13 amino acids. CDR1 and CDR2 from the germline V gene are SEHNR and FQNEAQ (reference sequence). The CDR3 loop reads CASAGGFNQPQHF. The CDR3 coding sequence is TGTGCCAGCGCCGGGGGATTCAATCAGCCCCAGCATTTT.

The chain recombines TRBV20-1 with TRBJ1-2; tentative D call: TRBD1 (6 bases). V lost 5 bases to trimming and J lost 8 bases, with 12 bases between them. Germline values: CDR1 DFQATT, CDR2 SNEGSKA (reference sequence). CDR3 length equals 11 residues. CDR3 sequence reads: CSAGEGDGYTF. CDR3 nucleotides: TGCAGTGCTGGGGAGGGGGACGGCTACACCTTC.

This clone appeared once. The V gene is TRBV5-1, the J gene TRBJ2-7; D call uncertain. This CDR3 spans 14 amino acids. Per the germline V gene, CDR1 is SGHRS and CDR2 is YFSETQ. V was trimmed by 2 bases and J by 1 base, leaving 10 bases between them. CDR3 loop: CASSFYSSSYEQYF. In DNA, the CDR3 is TGCGCCAGCAGCTTTTACTCCTCTTCCTACGAGCAGTACTTC. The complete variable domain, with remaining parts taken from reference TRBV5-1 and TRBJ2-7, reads KAGVTQTPRYLIKTRGQQVTLSCSPISGHRSVSWYQQTPGQGLQFLFEYFSETQRNKGNFPGRFSGRQFSNSRSEMNVSTLELGDSALYLCASSFYSSSYEQYFGPGTRLTVT.

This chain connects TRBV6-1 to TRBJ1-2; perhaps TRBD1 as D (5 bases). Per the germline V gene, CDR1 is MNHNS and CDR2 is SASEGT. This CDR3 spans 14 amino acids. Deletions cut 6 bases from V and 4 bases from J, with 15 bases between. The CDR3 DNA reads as TGTGCCAGCAGACCAGGGCCGTATTTCTATGGCTACACCTTC. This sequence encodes CASRPGPYFYGYTF.

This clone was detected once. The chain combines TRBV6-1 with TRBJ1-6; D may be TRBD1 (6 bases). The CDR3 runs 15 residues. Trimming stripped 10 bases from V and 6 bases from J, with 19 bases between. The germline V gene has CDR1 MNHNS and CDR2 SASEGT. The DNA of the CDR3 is TGTGCCACGACAGGCCCGGGCATAGGTAATTCACCCCTCCACTTT. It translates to CATTGPGIGNSPLHF.

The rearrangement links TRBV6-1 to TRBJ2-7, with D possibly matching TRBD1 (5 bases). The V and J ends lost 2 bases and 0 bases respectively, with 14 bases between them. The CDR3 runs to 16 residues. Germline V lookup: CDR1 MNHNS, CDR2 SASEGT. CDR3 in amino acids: CASSEFARVNSYEQYF. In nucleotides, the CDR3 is TGTGCCAGCAGTGAATTTGCCAGGGTGAACTCCTACGAGCAGTACTTC.

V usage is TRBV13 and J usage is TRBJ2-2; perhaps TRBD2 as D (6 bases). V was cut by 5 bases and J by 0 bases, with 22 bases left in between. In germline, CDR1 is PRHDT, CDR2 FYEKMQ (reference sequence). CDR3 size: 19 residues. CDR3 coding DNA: TGTGCCAGCAGCCCTGGACACGTCGGGGGAGCTCCGAACACCGGGGAGCTGTTTTTT. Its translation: CASSPGHVGGAPNTGELFF.

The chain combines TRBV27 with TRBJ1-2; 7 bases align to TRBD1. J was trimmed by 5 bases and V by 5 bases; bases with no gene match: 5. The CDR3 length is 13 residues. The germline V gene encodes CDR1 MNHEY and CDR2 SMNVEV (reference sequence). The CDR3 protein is CASSVTGWYGYTF. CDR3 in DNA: TGTGCCAGCAGTGTGACAGGGTGGTATGGCTACACCTTC.

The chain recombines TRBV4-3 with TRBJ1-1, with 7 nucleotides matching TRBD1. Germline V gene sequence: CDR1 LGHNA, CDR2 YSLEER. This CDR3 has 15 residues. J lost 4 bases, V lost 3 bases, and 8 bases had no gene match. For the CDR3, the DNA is TGCGCCAGCAGCCACCGACAGGGAGTGGGCACTGAAGCTTTCTTT. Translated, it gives CASSHRQGVGTEAFF.

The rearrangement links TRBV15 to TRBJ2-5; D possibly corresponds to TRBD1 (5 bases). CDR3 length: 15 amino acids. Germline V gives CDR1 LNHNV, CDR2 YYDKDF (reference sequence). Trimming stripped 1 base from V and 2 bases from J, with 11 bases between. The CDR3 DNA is TGTGCCACCAGCAGAGTCTCAGGGCGGCAAGAGACCCAGTACTTC. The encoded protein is CATSRVSGRQETQYF.

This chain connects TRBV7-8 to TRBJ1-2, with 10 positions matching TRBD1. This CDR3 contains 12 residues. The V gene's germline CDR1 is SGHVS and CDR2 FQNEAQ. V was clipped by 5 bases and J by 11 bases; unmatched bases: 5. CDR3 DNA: TGTGCCAGCAGCCCGGGGACAGGGGTGTACACCTTC. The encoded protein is CASSPGTGVYTF.

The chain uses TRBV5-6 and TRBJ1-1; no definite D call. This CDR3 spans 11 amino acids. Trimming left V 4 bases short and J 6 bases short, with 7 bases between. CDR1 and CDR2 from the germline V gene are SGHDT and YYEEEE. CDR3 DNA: TGTGCCAGCAGCCAGAATGCTGAAGCTTTCTTT. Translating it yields CASSQNAEAFF.